The rows below give T cell receptor beta chains drawn from one sample of a study of cytomegalovirus exposure and HLA in healthy donors. The protocol was immunoSEQ multiplex PCR, while the TCRdb copy is restricted to in-frame clones and leaves out a portion. This sample has roughly 150,000 clones; around 72% occur once, and the top ten carry around 2.5%. The specimen was PBMCs. These receptors originate from a female donor in good health and CMV-seronegative. Each CDR3 is given with its conserved first and last residue. Fields, in order: CDR3 DNA, CDR3 protein, J gene, clone size, D gene, V gene. D genes are given only for firm matches. The listing skips clone size in some rows; elsewhere it reads once, few, many or a size class.

TGCAGCGGCGGGGATTATGGCTACACCTTC,CSGGDYGYTF,TRBJ1-2,.,.,TRBV29-1
TGTGCCAGCAGCGTACAGGGGGCCCTTAACACCGGGGAGCTGTTTTTT,CASSVQGALNTGELFF,TRBJ2-2,.,TRBD1,TRBV5-6
TGTGCCAGCAGCTTAGATCGCCAGGGGTTAGGGTCTGGTGACTATGGCTACACCTTC,CASSLDRQGLGSGDYGYTF,TRBJ1-2,once,.,TRBV7-2
TGTGCCATGGGGCAGGGAGGGCAGCCCCAGCATTTT,CAMGQGGQPQHF,TRBJ1-5,.,.,TRBV28
TGCAGTGCTAGGACAGGGTCTGATTACACCTTC,CSARTGSDYTF,TRBJ1-2,.,TRBD1,TRBV20-1
TGTGCCAGCAAAACTACCGGGGTTCAGCCCCAGCATTTT,CASKTTGVQPQHF,TRBJ1-5,.,.,TRBV28
TGTGCCAGCAGCCCAACGTCCGGGCTAGCGGGGGGGCGCGCCGGGGAGCTGTTTTTT,CASSPTSGLAGGRAGELFF,TRBJ2-2,.,TRBD2,TRBV27
TGCGCCAGCAAACAGGGAGACGGGGAGCTGTTTTTT,CASKQGDGELFF,TRBJ2-2,.,.,TRBV5-1
TGCGCCGCTACTCCGATCGGCGGGAACTCCTACAATGAGCAGTTCTTC,CAATPIGGNSYNEQFF,TRBJ2-1,.,.,TRBV4-1
TGCAGCTCTAAAGACAGGGGGCGCCCAGATACGCAGTATTTT,CSSKDRGRPDTQYF,TRBJ2-3,.,TRBD1,TRBV29-1
TGCAGCGTGCCGGGACATCCTACCGATGAGCAGTTCTTC,CSVPGHPTDEQFF,TRBJ2-1,.,.,TRBV29-1
TGCGCCAGCAGCCATGACAGGGTAAGCTCCTACGAGCAGTACTTC,CASSHDRVSSYEQYF,TRBJ2-7,.,TRBD1,TRBV4-3
TGTGCCAGCAGCTCGGACAGGGTCGGACAGAATGGCTACACCTTC,CASSSDRVGQNGYTF,TRBJ1-2,.,TRBD1,TRBV7-9
TGTGCCAGCAGCTTTACTAGAAACGAGCAGTACTTC,CASSFTRNEQYF,TRBJ2-7,.,.,TRBV11-2
TGTGCCAGCAGTGAAGAGGGAGGGTACAATGAGCAGTTCTTC,CASSEEGGYNEQFF,TRBJ2-1,once,TRBD2,TRBV2
TGTGCCAGCAGCTTAGAAGAGCGGGGGGTGCGCCAAGAGACCCAGTACTTC,CASSLEERGVRQETQYF,TRBJ2-5,.,TRBD2,TRBV7-2
TGTGCCAGCAGCCCGACAGGAGGCAGTGCCGGGGCAGATACGCAGTATTTT,CASSPTGGSAGADTQYF,TRBJ2-3,once,.,TRBV5-4
TGTGCCAGCAGCTTAGCGGTGGGCCCCATGAACACTGAAGCTTTCTTT,CASSLAVGPMNTEAFF,TRBJ1-1,.,.,TRBV13
TGTGCCAGCACCGCCCAGGGGAAGGATGGCTACACCTTC,CASTAQGKDGYTF,TRBJ1-2,few,.,TRBV7-9
TGTGCCAGCAGTGGGGGACAGGGGGCGAAAGAGCAGTACTTC,CASSGGQGAKEQYF,TRBJ2-7,once,TRBD1,TRBV25-1
TGTGCCAGCAGCGCGACAGGGGGAGATGAAAAACTGTTTTTT,CASSATGGDEKLFF,TRBJ1-4,once,TRBD1,TRBV9
TGTGCCAGCAGTTCAGGGGATAACACTGAAGCTTTCTTT,CASSSGDNTEAFF,TRBJ1-1,.,.,TRBV6-5
TGTGCCAGCACGCAGGACAGGAGCTCCTACGAGCAGTACTTC,CASTQDRSSYEQYF,TRBJ2-7,.,TRBD1,TRBV2
TGTGCCAGCAGTTCGGGGACAATCAATCAGCCCCAGCATTTT,CASSSGTINQPQHF,TRBJ1-5,.,.,TRBV6-5